This passage covers 30 T cell receptor beta chains from one sample sequenced in a study of blood T cell repertoires in COVID-19. Clones were sequenced by immunoSEQ multiplex PCR, and TCRdb holds only the in-frame ones, with some missing. In the table there are roughly 220,000 clones, roughly 82% of which are singletons. The source material was peripheral blood. The receptors here all came from a woman in her 40s who had recovered from COVID-19.

CDR3 loop: CASSRDRGVGYTF. As DNA, the CDR3 is TGTGCCAGCAGTCGGGACAGGGGAGTCGGCTACACCTTC. This chain connects TRBV6-5 to TRBJ1-2, with 10 bases matching TRBD1. The CDR3 runs 13 residues. V trimming: 5 bases; J trimming: 8 bases; junction bases outside the gene matches: 5. Germline V gene sequence: CDR1 MNHEY, CDR2 SVGAGI.

The gene calls are TRBV15 and TRBJ1-1; 9 bases line up with TRBD1. J lost 3 bases, V lost 5 bases, and 19 bases had no gene match. The CDR3 sequence is 19 residues long. Germline CDR1 is LNHNV and CDR2 is YYDKDF (reference sequence). The CDR3 here is CATSGSLSDRGYWDTEAFF. In nucleotides, the CDR3 is TGTGCCACCAGCGGGAGCCTATCTGACAGGGGGTATTGGGACACTGAAGCTTTCTTT.

Only a few counts were recorded for this clone. The CDR3, as DNA: TGTGCCTGGAGTGTACTAATGCAGAGCTCCTACAATGAGCAGTTCTTC. This sequence encodes CAWSVLMQSSYNEQFF. The chain carries TRBV30 and TRBJ2-1; D is uncertain. CDR3 length equals 16 residues. The germline CDR1 and CDR2 sequences are GTSNPN and SVGIG (reference sequence). The V gene lost 0 bases and the J gene lost 0 bases, with 12 bases spanning the gap.

This clone has just one count. The chain links TRBV7-8 to TRBJ1-2, with 9 bases that match TRBD1. The CDR3 has 15 residues. The trim removed 0 bases at V and 4 bases at J, leaving 3 bases unmatched. Germline values: CDR1 SGHVS, CDR2 FQNEAQ. CDR3 sequence: CASSLAGQGGYGYTF. For the CDR3, the DNA is TGTGCCAGCAGCTTAGCGGGACAGGGAGGCTATGGCTACACCTTC.

V gene TRBV11-2 combines with J gene TRBJ2-3; the D gene is possibly TRBD1 (5 bases). The V end was cut by 5 bases, the J end by 3 bases, with 15 bases between. Germline-derived CDR1 and CDR2 are SGHAT and FQNNGV. This CDR3 is 15 amino acids long. In DNA, the CDR3 is TGTGCCAGCAGCGCTCAGGGTCAGACAACAGATACGCAGTATTTT. Its translation: CASSAQGQTTDTQYF.

This chain uses TRBV19 with TRBJ2-3, with TRBD2 matching 11 bases. CDR1 LNHDA and CDR2 SQIVND come from the germline V gene (reference sequence). The CDR3 covers 14 residues. V shed 3 bases and J 6 bases; nucleotides not matched to a gene: 2. The CDR3 coding sequence is TGTGCCAGTAGTATGACTAGCGGGGCGGATACGCAGTATTTT. It translates to CASSMTSGADTQYF.

The chain is built from TRBV21-1 and TRBJ1-2. TRBV21-1 represents a pseudogene. CDR3 length: 17 residues. CDR3 DNA sequence: TGTGCCAGCAGCAAAGCGTCTGTAAGTCGGCGGAACTATGGCTACACCTTC. Translated, it gives CASSKASVSRRNYGYTF.

V gene TRBV4-3 combines with J gene TRBJ2-1; D remains unclear. V was cut by 0 bases and J by 4 bases, with 10 bases left in between. CDR1 is LGHNA, CDR2 YSLEER, per germline. There are 15 residues in the CDR3. DNA of the CDR3: TGCGCCAGCAGCCAAGAATCCGCAGGATACAATGAGCAGTTCTTC. Translating it yields CASSQESAGYNEQFF.

A single count supports this clone. The V gene is TRBV19, the J gene TRBJ1-2; 7 bases are a match to TRBD1. The ends lost 2 bases at V and 4 bases at J; junction bases unmatched: 4. The CDR3 loop spans 14 amino acids. Germline lookup yields CDR1 LNHDA and CDR2 SQIVND (reference sequence). The CDR3 DNA is TGTGCCAGTAGTATACCCCCAGGGGGCTATGGCTACACCTTC. This codes for CASSIPPGGYGYTF.

V usage is TRBV19 and J usage is TRBJ2-2, with D possibly TRBD1 on 6 matching bases. V was pared by 5 bases and J by 6 bases, with 16 bases between. Looked up from germline, CDR1 is LNHDA and CDR2 is SQIVND (reference sequence). This CDR3 is built from 15 residues. The CDR3 DNA follows: TGTGCCAGTAGTCTCCAGACAGGAGAGGCCGGGGAGCTGTTTTTT. It is translated as CASSLQTGEAGELFF.

The chain links TRBV4-2 to TRBJ2-2; no clear D gene. CDR1 is LGHNA, CDR2 YNFKEQ, per germline. Trimming removed 2 bases from V and 4 bases from J, with 5 bases in between. The CDR3 has 13 amino acids. CDR3 sequence reads: CASSQFGTGELFF. CDR3 sequence (DNA): TGTGCCAGCAGCCAATTCGGCACCGGGGAGCTGTTTTTT.

The chain joins TRBV5-1 to TRBJ2-3, with 7 bases matching TRBD1. The CDR3 covers 15 residues. The junction had 7 bases not matched to a gene; V was cut back by 4 bases and J by 2 bases. Germline CDR1 SGHRS, CDR2 YFSETQ. In DNA form, the CDR3 reads TGCGCCAGCAGCGCCCAACAGGGGTCCACAGATACGCAGTATTTT. The encoded protein is CASSAQQGSTDTQYF. The whole variable domain, filled in from reference TRBV5-1 and TRBJ2-3, reads KAGVTQTPRYLIKTRGQQVTLSCSPISGHRSVSWYQQTPGQGLQFLFEYFSETQRNKGNFPGRFSGRQFSNSRSEMNVSTLELGDSALYLCASSAQQGSTDTQYFGPGTRLTVL.

In its sample, this clone was seen a few times. The genes are TRBV7-9 and TRBJ2-7, with 7 bases identical to TRBD1. This CDR3 comprises 14 residues. Germline V gene sequence: CDR1 SEHNR, CDR2 FQNEAQ (reference sequence). The trim removed 5 bases at V and 2 bases at J, leaving 6 bases unmatched. The CDR3 sequence: CASSLRQGAYEQYF. The CDR3 bases are TGTGCCAGCAGCCTGAGACAGGGAGCCTACGAGCAGTACTTC.

The chain combines TRBV3-1 (or the pseudogene TRBV3-2) with TRBJ1-4, with 12 nucleotides matching TRBD1. CDR3 size: 15 residues. J gave up 6 bases and V 3 bases, and 2 bases lay outside the gene matches. Germline V gene sequence: CDR1 LGHDT, CDR2 YNNKEL (reference sequence). CDR3 residues: CASSHRDRGHEKLFF. In DNA, the CDR3 is TGTGCCAGCAGCCACCGGGACAGGGGGCATGAAAAACTGTTTTTT.

This rearrangement joins TRBV30 to TRBJ1-4, with D possibly TRBD1 on 5 matching bases. This CDR3 has 14 residues. The V gene's germline CDR1 is GTSNPN and CDR2 SVGIG (reference sequence). V was cut by 2 bases and J by 8 bases, with 15 bases left in between. Here the CDR3 reads CAWSSGQGIEKLFF. CDR3 sequence (DNA): TGTGCCTGGAGTTCAGGGCAGGGAATCGAAAAACTGTTTTTT. The full variable domain, rest sourced from reference TRBV30 and TRBJ1-4, is SQTIHQWPATLVQPVGSPLSLECTVEGTSNPNLYWYRQAAGRGLQLLFYSVGIGQISSEVPQNLSASRPQDRQFILSSKKLLLSDSGFYLCAWSSGQGIEKLFFGSGTQLSVL.

V gene TRBV18 combines with J gene TRBJ2-2; D is perhaps TRBD1 (5 bases). Germline lookup yields CDR1 KGHSH and CDR2 LQKENI. Deletions cut 4 bases from V and 6 bases from J, with 9 bases between. CDR3 size: 13 residues. CDR3 sequence reads: CASSLARAGELFF. The CDR3 region has the DNA TGTGCCAGCTCACTCGCCAGGGCCGGGGAGCTGTTTTTT. The whole variable domain, remainder taken from reference TRBV18 and TRBJ2-2, is NAGVMQNPRHLVRRRGQEARLRCSPMKGHSHVYWYRQLPEEGLKFMVYLQKENIIDESGMPKERFSAEFPKEGPSILRIQQVVRGDSAAYFCASSLARAGELFFGEGSRLTVL.

This clone has just a few counts. The J gene is TRBJ1-5, the V gene TRBV18; 8 bases map to TRBD1. CDR1 is KGHSH and CDR2 is LQKENI in the germline V gene. CDR3 size: 19 residues. V lost 1 base, J lost 4 bases, and 15 bases stayed unmatched. The DNA for the CDR3 is TGTGCCAGCTCACCACGGGGACAGGTTCCGGGTCGAATAAATCAGCCCCAGCATTTT. Encoded protein: CASSPRGQVPGRINQPQHF. Full variable domain (outside the CDR3, taken from reference TRBV18 and TRBJ1-5): NAGVMQNPRHLVRRRGQEARLRCSPMKGHSHVYWYRQLPEEGLKFMVYLQKENIIDESGMPKERFSAEFPKEGPSILRIQQVVRGDSAAYFCASSPRGQVPGRINQPQHFGDGTRLSIL.

This chain joins TRBV15 and TRBJ1-2; 7 nucleotides match TRBD1. V lost 3 bases to trimming and J lost 8 bases; unmatched junction nucleotides: 6. Germline V gene data show CDR1 as LNHNV and CDR2 as YYDKDF (reference sequence). The CDR3 is 13 residues long. The CDR3: CATSSSQGLGYTF. The CDR3 DNA follows: TGTGCCACCAGCAGTTCACAGGGGTTGGGCTACACCTTC.

The J gene is TRBJ1-4, the V gene TRBV5-5; no reliable D call. Trimming removed 5 bases from V and 3 bases from J, with 11 bases in between. The CDR3 is 14 residues long. Germline-derived CDR1 and CDR2 are SGHKS and YYEKEE (reference sequence). The CDR3 spells CASREGAANEKLFF. In DNA form, the CDR3 reads TGTGCCAGCAGAGAGGGAGCAGCTAATGAAAAACTGTTTTTT.

This clone was picked up one time. This chain joins TRBV7-8 and TRBJ2-3; D is perhaps TRBD2 (6 bases). Trimming pared 5 bases from V and 1 base from J, leaving 19 bases between. The germline CDR1 and CDR2 sequences are SGHVS and FQNEAQ. The CDR3 runs to 17 residues. In DNA, the CDR3 is TGTGCCAGCAGCCGGGTCGAAGCGGGTGGGGGCACAGATACGCAGTATTTT. It is translated as CASSRVEAGGGTDTQYF.

V usage is TRBV15 and J usage is TRBJ2-1, with TRBD2 matching 11 bases. The V gene's germline CDR1 is LNHNV and CDR2 YYDKDF (reference sequence). The CDR3 loop spans 17 amino acids. The J segment lost 8 bases and the V segment lost 1 base, leaving 10 bases of the junction unmatched. The CDR3 reads CATSRATSGVSGDEQFF. In nucleotides, the CDR3 is TGTGCCACCAGCAGAGCGACTAGCGGGGTTTCTGGGGATGAGCAGTTCTTC.

This chain links TRBV7-9 with TRBJ1-1; 7 bases match TRBD1. V was pared by 4 bases and J by 1 base, with 6 bases of the junction left unmatched. The germline V gene has CDR1 SEHNR and CDR2 FQNEAQ (reference sequence). CDR3 length: 15 residues. CDR3 amino acids: CASSSRDSQNTEAFF. The CDR3 DNA reads TGTGCCAGCAGCTCCCGGGACAGCCAGAACACTGAAGCTTTCTTT.

This clone turned up a few times. The sample holds other DNA sequences that translate to the same CDR3. The chain is built from TRBV18 and TRBJ1-3, with D possibly TRBD1 on 6 matching bases. Trimming removed 3 bases from V and 4 bases from J, with 10 bases in between. Per the germline V gene, CDR1 is KGHSH and CDR2 is LQKENI. CDR3 length: 14 amino acids. Written as DNA, the CDR3 is TGTGCCAGCTCACCCACAGGGTTCGGAAACACCATATATTTT. Residues: CASSPTGFGNTIYF.

This chain links TRBV5-6 with TRBJ2-7; 9 bases are shared with TRBD1. Trimming removed 3 bases from V and 4 bases from J; junction bases left unmatched: 2. Looked up from germline, CDR1 is SGHDT and CDR2 is YYEEEE. The CDR3 sequence is 13 residues long. The CDR3 here is CASSSGQGYEQYF. The CDR3 nucleotides are TGTGCCAGCAGCTCGGGACAGGGTTACGAGCAGTACTTC.

This chain links TRBV6-5 with TRBJ1-1; TRBD1 agrees at 7 bases. Germline V gene lookup returns CDR1 MNHEY and CDR2 SVGAGI. This CDR3 region has 14 residues. V shed 4 bases, J shed 4 bases, and the junction held 6 bases outside the gene matches. The CDR3 nucleotides are TGTGCCAGCAGTTTTGGGACAGCGGCCACTGAAGCTTTCTTT. Protein sequence: CASSFGTAATEAFF.

The chain carries TRBV28 and TRBJ2-1; 8 nucleotides line up with TRBD1. The CDR3 is 11 residues long. V trimming: 8 bases; J trimming: 9 bases; junction bases outside the gene matches: 3. Germline V gives CDR1 MDHEN, CDR2 SYDVKM. The CDR3 DNA sequence: TGTGCCAGCCGACAGGGGCGTGAGCAGTTCTTC. This gives the protein CASRQGREQFF. The variable domain in full, completed from reference TRBV28 and TRBJ2-1, reads DVKVTQSSRYLVKRTGEKVFLECVQDMDHENMFWYRQDPGLGLRLIYFSYDVKMKEKGDIPEGYSVSREKKERFSLILESASTNQTSMYLCASRQGREQFFGPGTRLTVL.

The chain employs TRBV10-3 and TRBJ2-7; TRBD2 aligns across 7 bases. The CDR3 consists of 14 residues. Germline CDR1 and CDR2: ENHRY and SYGVKD. J gave up 6 bases and V 0 bases, and 5 bases lay outside the gene matches. The CDR3 reads CAISESGREAEQYF. CDR3 sequence (DNA): TGTGCCATCAGTGAGTCGGGGAGGGAGGCCGAGCAGTACTTC.

The chain has TRBV19 and TRBJ2-7, with D perhaps TRBD1 (5 bases). Germline CDR1 is LNHDA and CDR2 is SQIVND (reference sequence). CDR3 size: 15 residues. V was trimmed by 6 bases and J by 3 bases, leaving 18 bases between them. As DNA, the CDR3 is TGTGCCAGTAGCTCAAAGGGGCAGTTCAACTACGAGCAGTACTTC. It is translated as CASSSKGQFNYEQYF. The full variable domain, in which reference TRBV19 and TRBJ2-7 provide the parts outside the CDR3, is DGGITQSPKYLFRKEGQNVTLSCEQNLNHDAMYWYRQDPGQGLRLIYYSQIVNDFQKGDIAEGYSVSREKKESFPLTVTSAQKNPTAFYLCASSSKGQFNYEQYFGPGTRLTVT.

V gene TRBV3-1 (or the pseudogene TRBV3-2) combines with J gene TRBJ2-7; tentatively, D is TRBD1 (5 bases). Trimming pared 2 bases from V and 5 bases from J, leaving 19 bases between. Germline V gene sequence: CDR1 LGHDT, CDR2 YNNKEL (reference sequence). The CDR3 sequence is 16 residues long. CDR3 coding DNA: TGTGCCAGCAGCCAAATCACAGGCGGTGACGCCCACGAGCAGTACTTC. It encodes CASSQITGGDAHEQYF.

V and J are TRBV11-2 and TRBJ2-5, with D tentatively TRBD2 (6 bases). The ends were cut back, 5 bases at V and 5 bases at J, with 15 bases in the middle. The CDR3 covers 14 residues. Germline assignment: CDR1 SGHAT and CDR2 FQNNGV. The CDR3 DNA reads TGTGCCAGCAGCGTCGGAGGGTGGGACGAGACCCAGTACTTC. It specifies CASSVGGWDETQYF.